This T cell receptor (beta chain) was recovered during a study of shared clonotypes between healthy human individuals. Looking at the study overall: Three CD4 naive, three CD4 memory, two CD8 naive and one CD8 memory plate were used per donor.

Germline V gene sequence: CDR1 SQVTM, CDR2 ANQGSEA. The ends were cut back, 7 bases at V and 0 bases at J, with 16 bases in the middle. The CDR3 sequence is 14 residues long. This table comes from immunoSEQ multiplex PCR, and its TCRdb copy is limited to in-frame clones, with some not included. This table holds some 1.4 million clones, roughly 96% found once. CD4+ cells were split into CD45RA+ naive and CD45RA-negative memory subsets. The chain employs TRBV29-1 and TRBJ2-7; D remains unclear. Material: naive CD4+ T cells sorted from blood. Indicated subset: CD45RA+ positively selected. This receptor was identified in a man aged 25-40 years in good health. In DNA, the CDR3 is TGCAGCGCCGTTCCGCGTGGTAACTCCTACGAGCAGTACTTC. Protein sequence: CSAVPRGNSYEQYF.